The 30 T cell receptor beta chains in this list originate from one sample, sequenced in a study of blood T cell repertoires in COVID-19. Produced via immunoSEQ multiplex PCR; TCRdb's table is partial and in-frame only. The sample lists about 220,000 clones, approximately 83% occurring once. Source material: PBMCs or T cells enriched from blood (not recorded which). The receptors here all came from a woman in her fifties or sixties who had recovered from COVID-19.

The rearrangement uses TRBV7-2 and TRBJ1-2, with 8 positions matching TRBD1. V shed 5 bases and J 3 bases; nucleotides not matched to a gene: 8. Per germline, CDR1 SGHTA and CDR2 FQGNSA. There are 15 residues in the CDR3. The CDR3 is CASSPETGDDYGYTF. The CDR3 DNA sequence: TGTGCCAGCAGCCCTGAGACAGGGGATGACTATGGCTACACCTTC.

The CDR3 nucleotides read TGTGCCAGCAGCTTGTGGTCTACCCGTGAAAAACTGTTTTTT. Protein: CASSLWSTREKLFF. The gene calls are TRBV5-6 and TRBJ1-4; D not resolved. The CDR3 is 14 amino acids. CDR1 and CDR2 from the germline V gene are SGHDT and YYEEEE. V was clipped by 1 base and J by 7 bases, with 11 bases between them.

This clone appeared a single time. The chain is built from TRBV4-3 and TRBJ2-1; 8 bases are shared with TRBD1. The CDR3 has 16 residues. The junction had 2 bases not matched to a gene; V was cut back by 0 bases and J by 1 base. The V gene's germline CDR1 is LGHNA and CDR2 YSLEER. The DNA for the CDR3 is TGCGCCAGCAGCCAAGATACAGGGGGATCCTACAATGAGCAGTTCTTC. This sequence encodes CASSQDTGGSYNEQFF.

V and J are TRBV5-8 and TRBJ1-1; the match to TRBD1 covers 7 bases. The germline CDR1 and CDR2 sequences are SGHTS and YDEGEE. Losses at the gene ends were 4 bases for V and 1 base for J; bases not matched to a gene: 4. This CDR3 region has 14 residues. The CDR3 DNA reads as TGTGCCAGCAGCAAGGACAGGAGGAACACTGAAGCTTTCTTT. Its protein product is CASSKDRRNTEAFF.

In this sample, this clone turned up a few times. Other DNA sequences in this sample translate to the same CDR3. The genes are TRBV19 and TRBJ1-1; TRBD1 matches 8 bases. This CDR3 region has 13 residues. Trimming removed 5 bases from V and 3 bases from J; junction bases left unmatched: 2. Germline lookup yields CDR1 LNHDA and CDR2 SQIVND (reference sequence). CDR3 region: CASSSTGDTEAFF. Written as DNA, the CDR3 is TGTGCCAGTAGTTCGACAGGGGACACTGAAGCTTTCTTT.

This chain connects TRBV19 to TRBJ2-1; no definite D call. The CDR3 is 14 amino acids. Germline V CDR1 and CDR2: LNHDA, SQIVND (reference sequence). V lost 3 bases and J 8 bases, leaving 14 bases between the germline ends. The CDR3: CASSIPHSRDEQFF. The CDR3 coding sequence is TGTGCCAGTAGTATCCCTCATTCTCGGGATGAGCAGTTCTTC.

This clone was detected only a few times. The chain is built from TRBV7-2 and TRBJ2-2; TRBD1 aligns across 7 bases. This CDR3 contains 14 residues. Germline lookup yields CDR1 SGHTA and CDR2 FQGNSA. V lost 5 bases, J lost 8 bases, and 8 bases stayed unmatched. The CDR3 DNA sequence: TGTGCCAGCAGCCCAATGACAGGGTTTGGGGAGCTGTTTTTT. Protein product: CASSPMTGFGELFF.

This chain connects TRBV4-2 to TRBJ2-7; 9 bases fit TRBD2. The CDR3 runs to 15 residues. The J segment lost 5 bases and the V segment lost 2 bases, leaving 7 bases of the junction unmatched. Looked up from germline, CDR1 is LGHNA and CDR2 is YNFKEQ. The CDR3 DNA is TGTGCCAGCAGCCAAATTAGCGGGAGCGGCCACGAGCAGTACTTC. Its protein product is CASSQISGSGHEQYF.

CDR3 sequence (DNA): TGTGCCAGCAGCCCAGGGGGCGCGAACTATGGCTACACCTTC. It codes for CASSPGGANYGYTF. The chain couples TRBV4-2 to TRBJ1-2; 8 bases fit TRBD1. Germline-derived CDR1 and CDR2 are LGHNA and YNFKEQ. The J segment lost 2 bases and the V segment lost 4 bases, leaving 3 bases of the junction unmatched. The CDR3 has 14 amino acids.

The chain employs TRBV18 and TRBJ1-1; D is unresolved. Trimming took 3 bases from V and 0 from J, leaving 11 bases between them. Looked up from germline, CDR1 is KGHSH and CDR2 is LQKENI. The CDR3 spans 15 residues. The chain's CDR3 is CASSPLREVNTEAFF. In DNA, the CDR3 is TGTGCCAGCTCACCCCTCCGGGAAGTGAACACTGAAGCTTTCTTT.

The V and J genes are TRBV6-5 and TRBJ2-5, with D perhaps matching TRBD2 (6 bases). CDR3 length equals 14 residues. Germline values: CDR1 MNHEY, CDR2 SVGAGI. V dropped 0 bases and J dropped 5 bases, with 10 bases sitting between them. The CDR3 spells CASSYSGSGETQYF. CDR3 DNA sequence: TGTGCCAGCAGTTACTCAGGGAGCGGGGAGACCCAGTACTTC.

The chain couples TRBV5-4 to TRBJ2-7; the D gene is possibly TRBD2 (6 bases). The germline gives CDR1 SGHNT, CDR2 YYREEE (reference sequence). V was cut by 2 bases and J by 1 base, with 13 bases left in between. The CDR3 has 15 residues. Here the CDR3 reads CASSLPSASSYEQYF. Here the CDR3 DNA reads TGTGCCAGCAGCTTACCTAGCGCATCATCCTACGAGCAGTACTTC. The full variable domain, its missing parts supplied by reference TRBV5-4 and TRBJ2-7, is ETGVTQSPTHLIKTRGQQVTLRCSSQSGHNTVSWYQQALGQGPQFIFQYYREEENGRGNFPPRFSGLQFPNYSSELNVNALELDDSALYLCASSLPSASSYEQYFGPGTRLTVT.

This rearrangement joins TRBV5-1 to TRBJ1-4; D is perhaps TRBD1 (5 bases). CDR3 length: 15 amino acids. V was clipped by 0 bases and J by 2 bases, with 8 bases between them. Germline V gene sequence: CDR1 SGHRS, CDR2 YFSETQ. This CDR3 reads CASSLVGGTNEKLFF. The CDR3 DNA reads TGCGCCAGCAGCTTGGTGGGGGGGACTAATGAAAAACTGTTTTTT.

The J gene is TRBJ2-7, the V gene TRBV28, with no clear D. The CDR3 length is 12 residues. In germline, CDR1 is MDHEN, CDR2 SYDVKM. V was clipped by 6 bases and J by 7 bases, with 13 bases between them. CDR3 DNA sequence: TGTGCCAGCAGCGCACAGTTACGTGAGCAGTACTTC. It yields the protein CASSAQLREQYF.

The V and J genes are TRBV6-2 or TRBV6-3 and TRBJ2-1; D may be TRBD2 (5 bases). The CDR3 loop spans 14 amino acids. Between the trimmed V and J ends, which lost 5 bases and 4 bases, there was a span of 12 bases. Germline CDR1 is MNHEY and CDR2 is SVGEGT. The CDR3 reads CASSQHGLYNEQFF. The CDR3, as DNA: TGTGCCAGCAGTCAACATGGACTTTACAATGAGCAGTTCTTC.

In its sample, this clone was seen a few times. The chain uses TRBV27 and TRBJ1-1; D uncertain. Trimming pared 6 bases from V and 4 bases from J, leaving 15 bases between. This CDR3 contains 14 residues. CDR1 is MNHEY and CDR2 is SMNVEV in the germline V gene (reference sequence). CDR3 sequence (DNA): TGTGCCAGCAGCTCACCGGGGTCATCCACTGAAGCTTTCTTT. Amino acid sequence: CASSSPGSSTEAFF.

This sequence joins TRBV2 and TRBJ1-1; D remains ambiguous. Trimming took off 6 bases at V and 0 bases at J, with 8 bases between the two ends. Germline CDR1 and CDR2: SNHLY and FYNNEI. CDR3 length equals 13 residues. The CDR3 protein is CASRPGVNTEAFF. Here the CDR3 DNA reads TGTGCCAGCAGGCCCGGGGTGAACACTGAAGCTTTCTTT.

The rearrangement uses TRBV11-2 and TRBJ1-1; D is unresolved. Germline V gene lookup returns CDR1 SGHAT and CDR2 FQNNGV. The V gene lost 1 base and the J gene lost 1 base, with 10 bases spanning the gap. This CDR3 contains 15 residues. CDR3: CASSLGGDENTEAFF. DNA of the CDR3: TGTGCCAGCAGCTTAGGGGGAGACGAGAACACTGAAGCTTTCTTT.

On this clone itself: Other DNA sequences in the sample encode the same CDR3. This chain links TRBV30 with TRBJ1-3, with no clear D. From germline, CDR1 is GTSNPN and CDR2 SVGIG (reference sequence). The CDR3 has 14 residues. The V gene lost 0 bases and the J gene lost 2 bases, with 8 bases spanning the gap. Here the CDR3 DNA reads TGTGCCTGGAGTGTAAGAGGTGCTGGAAACACCATATATTTT. This gives the protein CAWSVRGAGNTIYF.

V gene TRBV2 combines with J gene TRBJ2-5; D is undetermined. The CDR3 sequence is 14 residues long. Per the germline V gene, CDR1 is SNHLY and CDR2 is FYNNEI. V gave up 8 bases and J gave up 8 bases, with 21 bases separating them. CDR3 in DNA: TGTGCCAGCGCCATAACCCCCAGTTCAGGAACCCAGTACTTC. Translation gives CASAITPSSGTQYF.

The genes are TRBV4-1 and TRBJ1-1; D might be TRBD1 (5 bases). Between the trimmed V and J ends, which lost 4 bases and 0 bases, there was a span of 15 bases. Germline values: CDR1 MGHRA, CDR2 YSYEKL. CDR3 length equals 16 residues. Here the CDR3 DNA reads TGCGCCAGCAGCCTGTGGGGCGTCAGCGTGAACACTGAAGCTTTCTTT. It encodes CASSLWGVSVNTEAFF.

This sequence joins TRBV19 and TRBJ2-7; the match to TRBD1 covers 9 bases. Germline trimming cut 7 bases from V and 5 bases from J; bases unmatched to any gene: 12. The germline V gene has CDR1 LNHDA and CDR2 SQIVND (reference sequence). The CDR3 totals 15 residues. CDR3 residues: CASTAGGTGSHEQYF. The CDR3 DNA follows: TGTGCCAGTACCGCAGGGGGGACAGGGTCCCACGAGCAGTACTTC.

The rearrangement joins TRBV7-2 to TRBJ1-6; D is uncertain. CDR1 is SGHTA and CDR2 is FQGNSA in the germline V gene. The CDR3 runs to 14 residues. V lost 1 base and J 10 bases, leaving 11 bases between the germline ends. CDR3 region: CASSLGERPSPLHF. The CDR3, as DNA: TGTGCCAGCAGCTTAGGTGAGAGGCCCTCACCCCTCCACTTT.

V and J are TRBV5-4 and TRBJ1-1, with D maybe TRBD1 (6 bases). The CDR3 runs to 18 residues. Trimming took 9 bases from V and 3 from J, leaving 30 bases between them. Germline assignment: CDR1 SGHNT and CDR2 YYREEE (reference sequence). The CDR3 DNA is TGTGCCACCATGAGGCCGGTGGGGCCATTGGGGGCTTACACTGAAGCTTTCTTT. Its protein product is CATMRPVGPLGAYTEAFF. The whole variable domain, remainder taken from reference TRBV5-4 and TRBJ1-1, is ETGVTQSPTHLIKTRGQQVTLRCSSQSGHNTVSWYQQALGQGPQFIFQYYREEENGRGNFPPRFSGLQFPNYSSELNVNALELDDSALYLCATMRPVGPLGAYTEAFFGQGTRLTVV.

This clone occurred once. CDR3 loop: CASSLDQGSTDTQYF. CDR3 DNA sequence: TGTGCCAGCAGCTTAGATCAGGGCTCCACAGATACGCAGTATTTT. The V and J genes are TRBV11-2 and TRBJ2-3, with D perhaps matching TRBD1 (5 bases). The CDR3 consists of 15 residues. Deletions cut 0 bases from V and 2 bases from J, with 9 bases between. Per germline, CDR1 SGHAT and CDR2 FQNNGV.

The chain employs TRBV19 and TRBJ1-2, with D possibly matching TRBD1 (5 bases). Germline V gene lookup returns CDR1 LNHDA and CDR2 SQIVND (reference sequence). Trimming removed 4 bases at V and 2 bases at J, with 8 bases between. The CDR3 extends over 13 amino acids. CDR3 bases: TGTGCCAGTAGTAGCGACAGCAACTATGGCTACACCTTC. Its translation: CASSSDSNYGYTF.

The rearrangement links TRBV12-3 or TRBV12-4 to TRBJ2-5; maybe TRBD2 (6 bases). The CDR3 is made up of 13 amino acids. V shed 6 bases and J shed 3 bases, with 11 bases lying between them. CDR3 sequence reads: CASSQPGEETQYF. The CDR3 nucleotides are TGTGCCAGCAGCCAGCCGGGAGAAGAGACCCAGTACTTC.

V is TRBV27 and J is TRBJ1-1; possible D gene TRBD1, 5 bases. CDR3 length: 14 amino acids. V lost 6 bases to trimming and J lost 3 bases, with 14 bases between them. CDR1 is MNHEY, CDR2 SMNVEV, per germline (reference sequence). The CDR3 loop reads CASRIRSGYTEAFF. DNA of the CDR3: TGTGCCAGCAGGATAAGGTCAGGGTACACTGAAGCTTTCTTT.

The gene calls are TRBV11-2 and TRBJ2-3, with 12 bases matching TRBD1. The CDR3 is made up of 17 amino acids. V lost 3 bases to trimming and J lost 4 bases; unmatched junction nucleotides: 8. Germline-derived CDR1 and CDR2 are SGHAT and FQNNGV. CDR3 DNA: TGTGCCAGCAGCTTCTACGCCGGGACAGGGGGCGCAGATACGCAGTATTTT. It yields the protein CASSFYAGTGGADTQYF.

The chain combines TRBV19 with TRBJ1-2; 9 bases are a match to TRBD1. The CDR3 runs to 17 residues. Trimming at V came to 2 bases and at J to 2 bases, leaving 9 bases not matched to a gene. Germline-derived CDR1 and CDR2 are LNHDA and SQIVND (reference sequence). The CDR3 sequence is CASSIFQRDRENYGYTF. The CDR3 region has the DNA TGTGCCAGTAGTATATTTCAGCGGGACAGGGAAAACTATGGCTACACCTTC.